A selection of T cell receptor beta chains follows, all from one sample in a study of cytomegalovirus exposure and HLA in healthy donors. The repertoire was sequenced with immunoSEQ multiplex PCR; TCRdb's copy has only in-frame clones and lacks some. The sample lists about 200,000 clones; roughly 80% were seen once. Sequencing input: PBMCs. The origin of the receptors is a young man in good health and CMV-seronegative. Both conserved end residues are part of each CDR3. A D gene is named only where the DNA matches it firmly. The listing skips clone size in some rows; elsewhere it reads once, few, many or a size class.

d_call j_call v_call clone_size cdr3_aa cdr3_nt
. TRBJ2-1 TRBV19 . CASSVGQIPVKQFF TGTGCCAGTAGTGTTGGACAGATCCCGGTTAAGCAGTTCTTC
. TRBJ1-1 TRBV13 . CASSLLRTVNTEAFF TGTGCCAGCAGCCTCTTACGGACAGTGAACACTGAAGCTTTCTTT
TRBD2 TRBJ2-5 TRBV10-3 . CAISEGLAGARETQYF TGTGCCATCAGTGAGGGACTAGCGGGGGCCCGAGAGACCCAGTACTTC
TRBD2 TRBJ2-2 TRBV7-2 . CASSLSGGETGELFF TGTGCCAGCAGCTTAAGCGGGGGGGAGACCGGGGAGCTGTTTTTT
. TRBJ2-7 TRBV10-3 . CAISRTSYEQYF TGTGCCATCAGTCGGACATCCTACGAGCAGTACTTC
TRBD1 TRBJ1-1 TRBV6-6 . CASQGANTEAFF TGTGCCAGCCAGGGGGCGAACACTGAAGCTTTCTTT
. TRBJ1-1 TRBV6-5 . CASSVLGGDEAFF TGTGCCAGCAGTGTCCTCGGGGGGGATGAAGCTTTCTTT
. TRBJ2-5 TRBV15 . CATSSLTEETQYF TGTGCCACCAGCAGCCTCACGGAGGAGACCCAGTACTTC
TRBD1 TRBJ1-4 TRBV6-5 few CASRLNRGFREKLFF TGTGCCAGCAGACTCAACAGGGGGTTTCGTGAAAAACTGTTTTTT
. TRBJ2-7 TRBV7-9 . CASSFYTGGLVPYEQYF TGTGCCAGCAGCTTCTACACAGGTGGTCTAGTCCCCTACGAGCAGTACTTC
. TRBJ2-5 TRBV5-8 few CASSLTAETQYF TGTGCCAGCAGCTTGACAGCCGAGACCCAGTACTTC
TRBD2 TRBJ2-7 TRBV5-1 . CASSPVAGLAPYEQYF TGCGCCAGCAGCCCAGTTGCGGGACTAGCCCCCTACGAGCAGTACTTC
. TRBJ2-7 TRBV2 . CATRRQFYEQYF TGTGCCACCAGGAGGCAGTTCTACGAGCAGTACTTC
TRBD1 TRBJ1-2 TRBV28 . CASSSMFRRQGTYGYTF TGTGCCAGCAGTTCTATGTTCCGCAGACAGGGTACCTATGGCTACACCTTC
. TRBJ2-1 TRBV2 . CASSKHRDTEQFF TGTGCCAGCAGTAAGCACAGGGACACCGAGCAGTTCTTC
TRBD1 TRBJ2-1 TRBV18 . CASSRDGTGVRNEQFF TGTGCCAGCTCACGCGACGGGACAGGGGTGCGAAATGAGCAGTTCTTC
TRBD1 TRBJ2-5 TRBV7-9 . CASSIGQGGEETQYF TGTGCCAGCAGCATCGGACAGGGCGGGGAAGAGACCCAGTACTTC